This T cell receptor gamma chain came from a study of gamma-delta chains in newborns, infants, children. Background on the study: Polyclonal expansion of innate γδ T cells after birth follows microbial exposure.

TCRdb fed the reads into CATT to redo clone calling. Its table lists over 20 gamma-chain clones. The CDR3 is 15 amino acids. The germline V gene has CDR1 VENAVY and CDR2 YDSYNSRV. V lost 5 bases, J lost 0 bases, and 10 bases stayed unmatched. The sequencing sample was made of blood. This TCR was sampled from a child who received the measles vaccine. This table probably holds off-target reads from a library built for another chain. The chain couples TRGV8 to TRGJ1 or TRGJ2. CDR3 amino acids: CATWGQTTNYYKKLF. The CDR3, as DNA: TGTGCCACCTGGGGCCAGACTACGAATTATTATAAGAAACTCTTT.